This T cell receptor beta chain appears in the sequencing data of a study of OX40 agonist ivuxolimab in advanced cancers. Only in-frame clones appear in the TCRdb table, and some are missing; sequencing was by immunoSEQ multiplex PCR. The table has tens of thousands of clones, over 80% seen once. This clone was counted between two and nine times. Per germline, CDR1 SGHRS and CDR2 YFSETQ. The V end lost 3 bases, the J end lost 0 bases, and 10 bases lay between the germline ends. There are 16 residues in the CDR3. V gene TRBV5-1 combines with J gene TRBJ2-6; D is undetermined. This TCR was sampled from an adult with an advanced solid tumor such as melanoma, head and neck, liver or kidney cancer. The sequencing used CD4+ or CD8+ T cells sorted from blood, collected in a trial of the OX40 agonist ivuxolimab. CDR3 nucleotides: TGCGCCAGCAGCTACCGCTTCAACTCTGGGGCCAACGTCCTGACTTTC. This gives the protein CASSYRFNSGANVLTF.